The entry that follows covers one T cell receptor (delta chain) sequence. The antigen remains undetermined. TCRdb's listed protein matches a much larger clone and diverges from this DNA's translation at residue 10, likely through a read error; the protein shown comes from the DNA. The entry originates in a study of γδ T cells in repeated Plasmodium falciparum infection. Study at large: The natural-infection arm compared Malian children under seasonal malaria with matched Australian children. Over about 600 days, donors received four mosquito-bite P. falciparum NF54 infections. General study findings and limits: Repeated controlled infections reportedly drove waves of new clonotype selection in Vdelta2-negative, mostly Vdelta1+, gammadelta repertoires.

TCRdb redid the clone calls on the multiplex PCR reads with CATT. The sample contains around 46,000 delta-chain clones, roughly 1.6% of which appear only once. The germline gives CDR1 TSWWSYY, CDR2 QGS. The CDR3 has 16 residues. Vgamma9/Vdelta2+ and Vdelta2-negative gammadelta T cells were flow-sorted from PBMC for bulk sequencing. This clonotype originated in a pool of human donors (malaria-infected and uninfected, not separated). Material: gamma-delta T cells from blood. The chain recombines TRDV1 with TRDJ1, with TRDD3 as a possible D gene (5 bases). The CDR3, as DNA: TGTGCTCTTGGGGAGCTACGAGGGGAAGGCACCGATAAACTAATCTTT. Protein sequence: CALGELRGEGTDKLIF.